The 24 T cell receptor beta chains in this list originate from one sample, sequenced in a study of blood T cell repertoires in COVID-19. TCRdb's copy holds only in-frame clones and misses some; the assay was immunoSEQ multiplex PCR. In the table there are about 190,000 clones, 86% of which are singletons. Sequenced material: PBMCs or T cells enriched from blood (not recorded which). The receptors stem from a woman aged 25 to 39 who had recovered from COVID-19.

The chain is built from TRBV2 and TRBJ2-6; the match to TRBD1 covers 9 bases. Unmatched junction bases numbered 0, after V lost 7 bases and J lost 2 bases. The V gene's germline CDR1 is SNHLY and CDR2 FYNNEI. The CDR3 sequence is 14 residues long. CDR3 coding DNA: TGTGCCAGCAACAGGGGGCCTGGGGCCAACGTCCTGACTTTC. Translation gives CASNRGPGANVLTF.

A few counts support this clone. The chain recombines TRBV4-2 with TRBJ1-1; D is perhaps TRBD1 (5 bases). Germline V lookup: CDR1 LGHNA, CDR2 YNFKEQ. The CDR3 totals 14 residues. Deletions cut 0 bases from V and 4 bases from J, with 9 bases between. CDR3 sequence reads: CASSQDRGLTEAFF. For the CDR3, the DNA is TGTGCCAGCAGCCAAGATCGGGGACTCACTGAAGCTTTCTTT.

The CDR3 DNA reads TGTGCCAGCAGCCAAGATGGCGGCACTAACACCGGGGAGCTGTTTTTT. It encodes CASSQDGGTNTGELFF. The J gene is TRBJ2-2, the V gene TRBV3-1 (or the pseudogene TRBV3-2), with D uncertain. Germline V lookup: CDR1 LGHDT, CDR2 YNNKEL (reference sequence). CDR3 length: 16 residues. Trimming removed 0 bases at V and 2 bases at J, with 10 bases between.

The V call is TRBV7-9, the J call TRBJ1-4; TRBD1 might be the D (5 bases). Germline CDR1 is SEHNR and CDR2 is FQNEAQ (reference sequence). Between the trimmed V and J ends, which lost 5 bases and 8 bases, there was a span of 21 bases. The CDR3 totals 16 residues. For the CDR3, the DNA is TGTGCCAGCAGCACGGGGGGAGGGGACGGTCGAGAAAAACTGTTTTTT. It codes for CASSTGGGDGREKLFF. The whole variable domain, remainder taken from reference TRBV7-9 and TRBJ1-4, is DTGVSQNPRHKITKRGQNVTFRCDPISEHNRLYWYRQTLGQGPEFLTYFQNEAQLEKSRLLSDRFSAERPKGSFSTLEIQRTEQGDSAMYLCASSTGGGDGREKLFFGSGTQLSVL.

The V gene is TRBV7-2, the J gene TRBJ1-2; tentative D call: TRBD1 (6 bases). Germline CDR1 reads SGHTA; CDR2 reads FQGNSA. This CDR3 region has 15 residues. The ends were cut back, 1 base at V and 7 bases at J, with 16 bases in the middle. CDR3 coding DNA: TGTGCCAGCAGCTTAGGAGAAAACAGGGTGTCTGGCTACACCTTC. Protein sequence: CASSLGENRVSGYTF.

On this clone: Distinct nucleotide sequences in the sample also encode this CDR3. V gene TRBV25-1 combines with J gene TRBJ2-2, with D perhaps TRBD1 (6 bases). CDR1 MGHDK and CDR2 SYGVNS come from the germline V gene. Trimming stripped 2 bases from V and 4 bases from J, with 11 bases between. The CDR3 runs 15 residues. CDR3 residues: CASSESRGGTGELFF. In DNA, the CDR3 is TGTGCCAGCAGTGAAAGCAGGGGTGGCACCGGGGAGCTGTTTTTT.

Comments on this clone: This same CDR3 is encoded by further DNA sequences in the sample. V gene TRBV5-1 combines with J gene TRBJ2-1, with D unclear. Deletions cut 0 bases from V and 0 bases from J, with 7 bases between. The CDR3 consists of 15 residues. The germline CDR1 and CDR2 sequences are SGHRS and YFSETQ. CDR3 sequence: CASSLGSSSYNEQFF. CDR3 DNA: TGCGCCAGCAGCTTGGGGTCCAGCTCCTACAATGAGCAGTTCTTC. The full variable domain, in which reference TRBV5-1 and TRBJ2-1 provide the parts outside the CDR3, is KAGVTQTPRYLIKTRGQQVTLSCSPISGHRSVSWYQQTPGQGLQFLFEYFSETQRNKGNFPGRFSGRQFSNSRSEMNVSTLELGDSALYLCASSLGSSSYNEQFFGPGTRLTVL.

V and J are TRBV28 and TRBJ1-6; D gene ambiguous. V gave up 2 bases and J gave up 7 bases, with 6 bases separating them. The germline gives CDR1 MDHEN, CDR2 SYDVKM. This CDR3 region has 13 residues. CDR3 sequence reads: CASSLPGNSPLHF. The CDR3 coding sequence is TGTGCCAGCAGTTTACCGGGAAATTCACCCCTCCACTTT.

The J gene is TRBJ2-5, the V gene TRBV5-1, with 9 positions matching TRBD1. Germline trimming cut 4 bases from V and 5 bases from J; bases unmatched to any gene: 6. CDR3 length equals 14 residues. The germline V gene has CDR1 SGHRS and CDR2 YFSETQ. The CDR3: CASSVGQGAETQYF. The CDR3 DNA sequence: TGCGCCAGCAGCGTGGGACAGGGAGCGGAGACCCAGTACTTC.

The chain employs TRBV27 and TRBJ2-7; D possibly corresponds to TRBD2 (6 bases). CDR1 is MNHEY, CDR2 SMNVEV, per germline (reference sequence). The CDR3 length is 12 residues. V lost 6 bases and J lost 2, with 8 bases in between. CDR3 region: CASRRGPYEQYF. Here the CDR3 DNA reads TGTGCCAGCAGGCGGGGACCCTACGAGCAGTACTTC.

The chain uses TRBV5-5 and TRBJ2-1; tentative D call: TRBD2 (6 bases). Germline CDR1 and CDR2: SGHKS and YYEKEE (reference sequence). The length of the CDR3 is 13 residues. The ends were cut back, 4 bases at V and 6 bases at J, with 11 bases in the middle. As DNA, the CDR3 is TGTGCCAGCAGCCTCTCGGGGGTCAATGAGCAGTTCTTC. It codes for CASSLSGVNEQFF.

The V gene is TRBV24-1, the J gene TRBJ2-1; 12 nucleotides match TRBD1. The CDR3 has 17 amino acids. Losses at the gene ends were 4 bases for V and 9 bases for J; bases not matched to a gene: 12. Germline V lookup: CDR1 KGHDR, CDR2 SFDVKD. The CDR3 region has the DNA TGTGCCACCAGTGACCTAGGGGACAGGGGGCAACAGGGTGAGCAGTTCTTC. It encodes CATSDLGDRGQQGEQFF.

As for this clone: Other DNA sequences from this sample encode an identical CDR3 as well. The rearrangement uses TRBV11-2 and TRBJ1-1; D gene unclear. Germline V gene data show CDR1 as SGHAT and CDR2 as FQNNGV. The germline V and J ends were trimmed by 3 bases and 4 bases, with 9 bases remaining between them. The CDR3 contains 13 residues. CDR3 nucleotides: TGTGCCAGCAGCTTGCGGGGAAGCACTGAAGCTTTCTTT. Encoded protein: CASSLRGSTEAFF.

This clone was counted a single time. The J gene is TRBJ2-2, the V gene TRBV19; 7 bases align to TRBD2. The J segment lost 6 bases and the V segment lost 10 bases, leaving 23 bases of the junction unmatched. The CDR3 contains 18 residues. The germline V gene has CDR1 LNHDA and CDR2 SQIVND (reference sequence). CDR3 residues: CATSWGDGEGRVSGELFF. The CDR3 DNA sequence: TGTGCCACCTCCTGGGGGGATGGGGAGGGCCGAGTATCCGGGGAGCTGTTTTTT.

V usage is TRBV19 and J usage is TRBJ1-2, with D possibly being TRBD1 (6 bases). The V gene lost 4 bases and the J gene lost 4 bases, with 13 bases spanning the gap. The CDR3 spans 14 residues. In germline, CDR1 is LNHDA, CDR2 SQIVND (reference sequence). The CDR3 DNA sequence: TGTGCCAGTAGTAGCGGGGGGCAGACCTATGGCTACACCTTC. It specifies CASSSGGQTYGYTF. Variable domain in full (rest from reference TRBV19 and TRBJ1-2): DGGITQSPKYLFRKEGQNVTLSCEQNLNHDAMYWYRQDPGQGLRLIYYSQIVNDFQKGDIAEGYSVSREKKESFPLTVTSAQKNPTAFYLCASSSGGQTYGYTFGSGTRLTVV.

The chain recombines TRBV6-6 with TRBJ1-4; D remains ambiguous. Germline V gene data show CDR1 as MNHNY and CDR2 as SVGAGI (reference sequence). The CDR3 has 15 residues. Trimming left V 8 bases short and J 0 bases short, with 13 bases between. As DNA, the CDR3 is TGTGCCAGCCGAACCCTAGGCGCAACTAATGAAAAACTGTTTTTT. This encodes CASRTLGATNEKLFF.

V is TRBV12-3 or TRBV12-4 and J is TRBJ1-5, with TRBD1 matching over 8 bases. The CDR3 sequence is 12 residues long. V trimming: 8 bases; J trimming: 6 bases; junction bases outside the gene matches: 3. The CDR3 region is CASGQGTQPQHF. As DNA, the CDR3 is TGTGCCAGCGGACAGGGTACTCAGCCCCAGCATTTT.

The chain joins TRBV5-1 to TRBJ2-5, with 7 bases matching TRBD2. The CDR3 runs 15 residues. Losses at the gene ends were 4 bases for V and 5 bases for J; bases not matched to a gene: 11. Germline V CDR1 and CDR2: SGHRS, YFSETQ. CDR3 sequence (DNA): TGCGCCAGCAGCGGAGCGGGACCCCAGGGTGAGACCCAGTACTTC. It yields the protein CASSGAGPQGETQYF.

This clone is a singleton in its sample. One end of the junction fails to match germline, which may point to a read error. The gene calls are TRBV7-9 and TRBJ1-2; D may be TRBD1 (6 bases). The CDR3 sequence is 10 residues long. Germline V gene data show CDR1 as SEHNR and CDR2 as FQNEAQ (reference sequence). The CDR3 region is CASSLGDTIF. In DNA form, the CDR3 reads TGTGCCAGCAGCTTAGGGGACACCATCTTC.

This sequence joins TRBV2 and TRBJ1-2; maybe TRBD1 (5 bases). V dropped 6 bases and J dropped 0 bases, with 26 bases sitting between them. Germline lookup yields CDR1 SNHLY and CDR2 FYNNEI. The CDR3 covers 19 residues. The DNA of the CDR3 is TGTGCCAGCAGGGGACTTGGGACCTTAAATCGGGATCCTAACTATGGCTACACCTTC. Translated, it gives CASRGLGTLNRDPNYGYTF.

The CDR3 DNA follows: TGTGCCAGCAGTCACGGACTAGTTTTCAAAAACATTCAGTACTTC. Its translation: CASSHGLVFKNIQYF. This chain uses TRBV14 with TRBJ2-4; the match to TRBD2 covers 7 bases. Germline trimming cut 6 bases from V and 3 bases from J; bases unmatched to any gene: 8. The CDR3 is made up of 15 amino acids. CDR1 SGHDN and CDR2 FVKESK come from the germline V gene.

This clone was found a few times. CDR3 in amino acids: CASSVEEGVTDTQYF. CDR3 DNA sequence: TGTGCCAGCAGCGTAGAAGAGGGAGTCACAGATACGCAGTATTTT. The gene calls are TRBV9 and TRBJ2-3, with a weak D call TRBD2 (5 bases). The CDR3 runs to 15 residues. Germline V CDR1 and CDR2: SGDLS, YYNGEE. Between the trimmed V and J ends, which lost 0 bases and 2 bases, there was a span of 10 bases.

The chain is built from TRBV25-1 and TRBJ1-3; D call uncertain. The CDR3 spans 11 residues. Germline assignment: CDR1 MGHDK and CDR2 SYGVNS. Trimming left V 9 bases short and J 0 bases short, with 3 bases between. This chain's CDR3 is CASYSGNTIYF. CDR3 nucleotides: TGTGCCAGTTACTCTGGAAACACCATATATTTT.

V usage is TRBV27 and J usage is TRBJ1-6; D perhaps matches TRBD1 (6 bases). V lost 3 bases and J 7 bases, leaving 16 bases between the germline ends. The length of the CDR3 is 16 residues. Germline loops: CDR1 MNHEY, CDR2 SMNVEV (reference sequence). CDR3 residues: CASSLGRGQGNSPLHF. The DNA of the CDR3 is TGTGCCAGCAGTTTGGGTCGGGGACAAGGAAATTCACCCCTCCACTTT.